This is a list of T cell receptor beta chains from one sample in a study of graft-versus-host responses after intestinal transplantation. The repertoire was sequenced with immunoSEQ multiplex PCR; TCRdb's copy has only in-frame clones and lacks some. The sample consists of about 98,000 clones, roughly 88% of them appearing once. The sequencing here drew on PBMCs, taken 255 days after intestinal transplant. The source of these receptors is a human patient who received an intestinal transplant, so some T cells may come from the graft donor. Each CDR3 is given with its conserved first and last residue. A D gene is named only where the DNA matches it firmly. Not every row has a clone size; where given, it reads once, few, many or a size class.

clone_size	v_call	d_call	cdr3_length	j_call	cdr3_nt	cdr3_aa
.	TRBV5-1	.	16	TRBJ2-3	TGCGCCAGCAGCCCGGACGGATTAGGAAGACCAGATACGCAGTATTTT	CASSPDGLGRPDTQYF
.	TRBV27	.	15	TRBJ1-1	TGTGCCAGCAGTTTAATTGGAGGAGGGAACACTGAAGCTTTCTTT	CASSLIGGGNTEAFF
.	TRBV6-5	.	13	TRBJ2-3	TGTGCCAGCAGTTATGTCCCCGGCGGTACGCAGTATTTT	CASSYVPGGTQYF
few	TRBV7-3	.	13	TRBJ1-5	TGTGCCAGCCTCGGCAGGGGAAATCAGCCCCAGCATTTT	CASLGRGNQPQHF
medium-sized	TRBV6-4	.	13	TRBJ2-2	TGTGCCAGCAGTGACAGGGACACCGGGGAGCTGTTTTTT	CASSDRDTGELFF
.	TRBV9	.	12	TRBJ2-1	TGTGCCAGCAGCGTAGCGGGGAATGAGCAGTTCTTC	CASSVAGNEQFF
.	TRBV7-9	.	12	TRBJ1-1	TGTGCCAGCAGCTTTACAGGAACTGAAGCTTTCTTT	CASSFTGTEAFF
.	TRBV2	.	14	TRBJ2-2	TGTGCCAGCAGTGCCATCGACATTACCGGGGAGCTGTTTTTT	CASSAIDITGELFF
once	TRBV4-1	.	16	TRBJ1-1	TGCGCCAGCAGCCAAGATCTGTGGGGGTCGCGGAGAGAAGCTTTCTTT	CASSQDLWGSRREAFF
.	TRBV6-5	TRBD1	14	TRBJ2-1	TGTGCCAGCAGTGGGACAGGGACGTTGGGTGAGCAGTTCTTC	CASSGTGTLGEQFF
.	TRBV6-6	TRBD2	15	TRBJ2-7	TGTGCCAGCAGTTCTCCGGGACTAGTGACCTACGAGCAGTACTTC	CASSSPGLVTYEQYF
.	TRBV5-1	.	14	TRBJ1-1	TGCGCCAGCAGCGGGACCGGGATGGCTGATGGAGCTTTCTTT	CASSGTGMADGAFF
.	TRBV5-1	TRBD2	18	TRBJ2-5	TGCGCCAGCAGCCCAACAATCCCACTAGCGGGGGCAAAGGAGACCCAGTACTTC	CASSPTIPLAGAKETQYF
.	TRBV4-1	.	15	TRBJ1-2	TGCGCCAGCAGCCAAGTAAAGGGAGGGAATTATGGCTACACCTTC	CASSQVKGGNYGYTF
.	TRBV9	TRBD2	15	TRBJ2-2	TGTGCCAGCAGCAGGGGACTAGCTTCCACCGGGGAGCTGTTTTTT	CASSRGLASTGELFF
.	TRBV4-1	TRBD2	17	TRBJ2-1	TGCGCCAGCAGCCAAGGGGGAAGCGGGGTCTCCTACAATGAGCAGTTCTTC	CASSQGGSGVSYNEQFF
.	TRBV6-5	.	13	TRBJ1-1	TGTGCCAGCACCCCCATGCGGAATACTGAAGCTTTCTTT	CASTPMRNTEAFF
many	TRBV6-4	.	13	TRBJ2-2	TGTGCCAGCAGTTCCACAAACACCGGGGAGCTGTTTTTT	CASSSTNTGELFF
.	TRBV28	.	16	TRBJ2-2	TGTGCCAGCAGTTTATTCGGGTGGGCGAACACCGGGGAGCTGTTTTTT	CASSLFGWANTGELFF
.	TRBV5-1	TRBD2	16	TRBJ2-1	TGCGCCAGCAGCTGGGAACTAGCGGGGGGTAATAATGAGCAGTTCTTC	CASSWELAGGNNEQFF
.	TRBV29-1	.	14	TRBJ2-2	TGCAGCGTGGGATCGACAGTTAAGACCGGGGAGCTGTTTTTT	CSVGSTVKTGELFF
.	TRBV6-1	.	15	TRBJ1-5	TGTGCCAGCAGCGGGATTCCGGATAGCAATCAGCCCCAGCATTTT	CASSGIPDSNQPQHF
.	TRBV29-1	TRBD2	14	TRBJ2-1	TGCAGCGTTGAGCCGGGACTAGCGCTAGATGAGCAGTTCTTC	CSVEPGLALDEQFF
once	TRBV27	.	15	TRBJ2-2	TGTGCCAGCAGTCCGGCCGTAGACTGGACCGGGGAGCTGTTTTTT	CASSPAVDWTGELFF
.	TRBV13	.	15	TRBJ2-2	TGTGCCAGCAGCTTAGATTCCAGGGTTACCGGGGAGCTGTTTTTT	CASSLDSRVTGELFF
.	TRBV6-1	.	15	TRBJ1-2	TGTGCCAGCGGGCTGAATGGGGAAGCTAACTATGGCTACACCTTC	CASGLNGEANYGYTF
once	TRBV9	.	14	TRBJ2-7	TGTGCCAGCAGCGTTCAGGTGAGCTCCTACGAGCAGTACTTC	CASSVQVSSYEQYF
once	TRBV27	TRBD2	15	TRBJ2-1	TGTGCCAGCAGTCCCGGGGGGGGCGGGTACAATGAGCAGTTCTTC	CASSPGGGGYNEQFF
.	TRBV5-1	TRBD1	15	TRBJ1-6	TGCGCCAGCAGCTTGGCTGGGACAGGAAATTCACCCCTCCACTTT	CASSLAGTGNSPLHF
.	TRBV7-9	TRBD2	16	TRBJ2-1	TGTGCCAGCAGCCCCCGGGAGGGCGGGTCCTACAATGAGCAGTTCTTC	CASSPREGGSYNEQFF
.	TRBV7-2	.	15	TRBJ1-1	TGTGCCAGCAGCTTAAATGGGGGGTCGTACACTGAAGCTTTCTTT	CASSLNGGSYTEAFF
.	TRBV6-5	.	15	TRBJ1-2	TGTGCCAGCAGTTACTCGGGTGTTGCCAACTATGGCTACACCTTC	CASSYSGVANYGYTF
.	TRBV21-1	.	13	TRBJ1-2	TGTGCCAGCAGCAAACAGGGGGACTATGGCTACACCTTC	CASSKQGDYGYTF
once	TRBV28	TRBD1	16	TRBJ2-4	TGTGCCAGCAGTTTCCTCATACAGGGGGCGATTGACATTCAGTACTTC	CASSFLIQGAIDIQYF
.	TRBV29-1	TRBD1	13	TRBJ1-1	TGCAGCGTTAAGGGACAGGGGGCTTCCGAAGCTTTCTTT	CSVKGQGASEAFF
.	TRBV28	.	14	TRBJ1-3	TGTGCCAGCAGTTGGGATATCTCTGGAAACACCATATATTTT	CASSWDISGNTIYF
.	TRBV4-1	.	13	TRBJ1-1	TGCGCCAGCAGCCTACCGACGGACAGCGAAGCTTTCTTT	CASSLPTDSEAFF